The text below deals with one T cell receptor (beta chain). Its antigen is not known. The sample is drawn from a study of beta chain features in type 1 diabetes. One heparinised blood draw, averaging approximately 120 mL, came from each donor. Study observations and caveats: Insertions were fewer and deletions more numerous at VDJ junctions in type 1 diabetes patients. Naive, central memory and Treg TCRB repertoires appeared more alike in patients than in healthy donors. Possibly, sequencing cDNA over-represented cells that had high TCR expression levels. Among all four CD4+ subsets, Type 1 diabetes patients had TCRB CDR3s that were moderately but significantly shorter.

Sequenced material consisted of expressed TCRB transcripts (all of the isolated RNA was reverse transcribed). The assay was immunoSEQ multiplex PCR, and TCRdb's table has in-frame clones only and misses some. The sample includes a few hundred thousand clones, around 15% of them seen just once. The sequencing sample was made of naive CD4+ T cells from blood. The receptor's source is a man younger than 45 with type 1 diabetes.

The CDR3 DNA reads as TGTGCCAGCAGCCTCTGGCGGGAGGGCCGGTTTTATGAGCAGTTCTTC. Translated: CASSLWREGRFYEQFF. The chain links TRBV9 to TRBJ2-1; TRBD2 agrees at 9 bases. This CDR3 contains 16 residues. Germline V gene sequence: CDR1 SGDLS, CDR2 YYNGEE. Trimming took 4 bases from V and 8 from J; bases not matched to a gene: 13. The full variable domain, rest sourced from reference TRBV9 and TRBJ2-1, is DSGVTQTPKHLITATGQRVTLRCSPRSGDLSVYWYQQSLDQGLQFLIQYYNGEERAKGNILERFSAQQFPDLHSELNLSSLELGDSALYFCASSLWREGRFYEQFFGPGTRLTVL.